The clone carrying this T cell receptor (beta chain) was counted at least ten times. Its antigen is still unknown. RNA extraction gave at least 5.5 micrograms of total RNA per sample. For the second PCR, which ran for about 7 to 11 cycles, a sample-barcoded 5' primer and a J-beta primer mix were used. MiXCR, run by TCRdb on the 5' RACE reads, gives a single entry per CDR3 protein. The top ten clones hold about an eighth of a sample with 850,000 to 1,000,000 distinct CDR3 sequences, roughly 43% of them seen once. This entry comes from a study of blood T cells in healthy people across ages. Whole-study findings and limits: TCR beta diversity was tightly associated with the proportion of naive T cells. While age rose, TCR beta diversity per million T cells dropped in a roughly linear way. Aged donors had fewer naive CD4+ cells and lower diversity than long-lived donors.

Germline V CDR1 and CDR2: SGHRS, YFSETQ. The CDR3 extends over 16 amino acids. The V segment lost 7 bases and the J segment 5 bases; nucleotides outside the gene matches: 10. The chain couples TRBV5-1 to TRBJ2-3; the match to TRBD2 covers 13 bases. This sequence originates from a man aged 25 to 40 in good health. The sample comprised blood. Here the CDR3 reads CASSGTSGVLGDTQYF. CDR3 nucleotide sequence: TGCGCCAGCTCCGGGACTAGCGGGGTTCTAGGAGATACGCAGTATTTT.